Presented here are 18 T cell receptor beta chains from one specimen sequenced in a study of patients and donors after allogeneic stem cell transplantation. From the RT-PCR reads, TCRdb called clonotypes with MiXCR, one entry per CDR3 protein. Of 400,000 to 500,000 distinct CDR3 sequences in the sample, under 20% were seen once. The sequencing sample was made of blood, either unsorted or a sorted T cell fraction (not recorded which). The receptor set was obtained from a human donor who was either an allogeneic HSCT recipient or a stem cell or donor lymphocyte infusion donor (not recorded which). It is not recorded whose cells these are; they may come from a transplant donor.

This clonotype was counted many times. V is TRBV5-6 and J is TRBJ1-5; D is ambiguous. V was cut by 0 bases and J by 0 bases, with 13 bases left in between. The CDR3 extends over 17 amino acids. The germline CDR1 and CDR2 sequences are SGHDT and YYEEEE. The CDR3 region is CASSLGAGGYSNQPQHF. The CDR3, as DNA: TGTGCCAGCAGCTTGGGGGCAGGAGGGTATAGCAATCAGCCCCAGCATTTT.

This clonotype has only a few counts. The V and J genes are TRBV18 and TRBJ2-7; D is uncertain. The CDR3 has 14 amino acids. Germline CDR1 and CDR2: KGHSH and LQKENI. V dropped 2 bases and J dropped 0 bases, with 8 bases sitting between them. CDR3 coding DNA: TGTGCCAGCTCACCAATAACGGACTCCTACGAGCAGTACTTC. This codes for CASSPITDSYEQYF.

CDR3 DNA: TGTGCCAGCAGCCTAGGGGGGCTCTATAATTCACCCCTCCACTTT. Its translation: CASSLGGLYNSPLHF. The chain is built from TRBV3-1 and TRBJ1-6; D perhaps matches TRBD1 (6 bases). Trimming removed 4 bases from V and 3 bases from J, with 10 bases in between. The CDR3 has 15 amino acids. CDR1 is LGHDT, CDR2 YNNKEL, per germline (reference sequence).

The V call is TRBV30, the J call TRBJ1-1; tentatively, D is TRBD1 (5 bases). Germline CDR1 GTSNPN, CDR2 SVGIG (reference sequence). There are 12 residues in the CDR3. Trimming removed 4 bases at V and 5 bases at J, with 11 bases between. The CDR3 loop is CAWKGSGTEAFF. The CDR3 DNA reads as TGTGCCTGGAAGGGGAGTGGGACTGAAGCTTTCTTT.

The V call is TRBV4-2, the J call TRBJ2-7, with a weak D call TRBD1 (6 bases). The germline gives CDR1 LGHNA, CDR2 YNFKEQ. V lost 4 bases, J lost 0 bases, and 19 bases lay in between. The CDR3 is made up of 17 amino acids. The chain's CDR3 is CASSLVGTPNLSYEQYF. The CDR3 DNA reads as TGTGCCAGCAGCCTCGTTGGGACACCCAATCTCTCCTACGAGCAGTACTTC.

Ten or more counts support this clonotype. This sequence joins TRBV12-3 or TRBV12-4 and TRBJ1-2; maybe TRBD1 (5 bases). CDR3 length: 13 residues. V lost 7 bases, J lost 8 bases, and 17 bases lay in between. The DNA of the CDR3 is TGTGCCAGCAACGTGGGGGTTTCGGAAGGCTACACCTTC. It encodes CASNVGVSEGYTF.

CDR3 residues: CSATLTVNTEAFF. For the CDR3, the DNA is TGCAGCGCCACTTTGACAGTGAACACTGAAGCTTTCTTT. This sequence joins TRBV29-1 and TRBJ1-1, with D tentatively TRBD1 (5 bases). CDR1 and CDR2 (germline): SQVTM, ANQGSEA. This CDR3 has 13 amino acids. The V end lost 7 bases, the J end lost 0 bases, and 12 bases lay between the germline ends.

The V call is TRBV19, the J call TRBJ2-3; D unresolved. Germline loops: CDR1 LNHDA, CDR2 SQIVND (reference sequence). The CDR3 consists of 14 residues. Trimming pared 6 bases from V and 6 bases from J, leaving 16 bases between. The CDR3 reads CASRDPSPGDTQYF. CDR3 sequence (DNA): TGTGCCAGTAGGGACCCATCCCCTGGCGATACGCAGTATTTT.

This clonotype appeared a few times. This chain links TRBV19 with TRBJ1-1; D is unclear. Germline values: CDR1 LNHDA, CDR2 SQIVND (reference sequence). Trimming took 3 bases from V and 8 from J, leaving 13 bases between them. The length of the CDR3 is 13 residues. CDR3 loop: CASSITPPREAFF. CDR3 bases: TGTGCCAGTAGTATTACCCCGCCCAGGGAAGCTTTCTTT.

The chain couples TRBV28 to TRBJ2-7; D not certain. The CDR3 runs to 12 residues. The V gene lost 1 base and the J gene lost 3 bases, with 4 bases spanning the gap. Germline-derived CDR1 and CDR2 are MDHEN and SYDVKM. CDR3 DNA sequence: TGTGCCAGCAGTTTATCGTTCTACGAGCAGTACTTC. This sequence encodes CASSLSFYEQYF.

The V call is TRBV15, the J call TRBJ2-4; 7 nucleotides match TRBD1. Per the germline V gene, CDR1 is LNHNV and CDR2 is YYDKDF (reference sequence). This CDR3 has 15 residues. Losses at the gene ends were 1 base for V and 3 bases for J; bases not matched to a gene: 3. The CDR3 DNA reads as TGTGCCACCAGCAGAGGTCACAGGGGCAAAAACATTCAGTACTTC. Translation: CATSRGHRGKNIQYF.

This clonotype appeared a few times. The chain recombines TRBV7-3 with TRBJ2-7; unclear D gene. The germline V and J ends were trimmed by 5 bases and 3 bases, with 11 bases remaining between them. Germline V CDR1 and CDR2: SGHTA, FQGTGA. The CDR3 has 13 amino acids. CDR3 in DNA: TGTGCCAGCAGCCCAGAGGCGAGCTACGAGCAGTACTTC. Protein product: CASSPEASYEQYF.

The rearrangement joins TRBV7-9 to TRBJ1-2; D is ambiguous. In germline, CDR1 is SEHNR, CDR2 FQNEAQ (reference sequence). V was pared by 5 bases and J by 6 bases, with 19 bases between. CDR3 length: 15 residues. In DNA, the CDR3 is TGTGCCAGCAGCCCCGCCCCGGCCAGGTTAAATGGCTACACCTTC. Residues: CASSPAPARLNGYTF.

The gene calls are TRBV7-9 and TRBJ1-2; possibly TRBD1 for D (5 bases). The CDR3 length is 11 residues. Germline CDR1 is SEHNR and CDR2 is FQNEAQ (reference sequence). V lost 3 bases and J lost 6, with 5 bases in between. The CDR3 DNA follows: TGTGCCAGCAGCTTGACAGATGGCTACACCTTC. Its protein is CASSLTDGYTF.

The gene calls are TRBV28 and TRBJ2-4, with a weak D call TRBD2 (5 bases). Germline V gene lookup returns CDR1 MDHEN and CDR2 SYDVKM. The CDR3 covers 16 residues. V lost 7 bases to trimming and J lost 0 bases, with 16 bases between them. The CDR3 sequence: CASTPGWFLAKNIQYF. CDR3 in DNA: TGTGCCAGCACCCCGGGGTGGTTCCTAGCCAAAAACATTCAGTACTTC.

The rearrangement joins TRBV25-1 to TRBJ2-1; 13 positions agree with TRBD2. Per the germline V gene, CDR1 is MGHDK and CDR2 is SYGVNS. Trimming removed 6 bases from V and 3 bases from J; junction bases left unmatched: 8. The CDR3 has 17 amino acids. The CDR3 DNA reads as TGTGCCAGCAGGGCCGGGACTAGCGGGATTGGCTACAATGAGCAGTTCTTC. Its protein product is CASRAGTSGIGYNEQFF.

The chain is built from TRBV27 and TRBJ1-4, with D uncertain. The germline CDR1 and CDR2 sequences are MNHEY and SMNVEV (reference sequence). The CDR3 sequence is 14 residues long. Trimming cost V 8 bases and J 7 bases, with 17 bases left between them. In DNA form, the CDR3 reads TGTGCCAGCGCCGTGGGAGGGAGGAGTGAAAAACTGTTTTTT. Protein: CASAVGGRSEKLFF.

This clonotype came up a few times. This chain links TRBV7-9 with TRBJ1-1; D remains ambiguous. V lost 1 base, J lost 5 bases, and 14 bases lay in between. Germline CDR1 SEHNR, CDR2 FQNEAQ (reference sequence). The CDR3 covers 15 residues. The CDR3 is CASSLGRDSGTEAFF. The CDR3 region has the DNA TGTGCCAGCAGCTTAGGAAGGGATTCGGGGACTGAAGCTTTCTTT.